Following are 21 T cell receptor beta chains from one sample sequenced in a study of immune characteristics of hereditary and idiopathic chronic pancreatitis. Patients having total pancreatectomy with islet autotransplantation provided the chronic pancreatitis pancreas tissue. Here immunoSEQ multiplex PCR was the method, and the copy in TCRdb shows in-frame clones only, minus some. Of more than 8,500 clones listed, roughly 83% are singletons. Sequencing was done on a sample of pancreas tissue with idiopathic chronic pancreatitis. All receptors come from a human donor with chronic pancreatitis.

This chain joins TRBV7-2 and TRBJ2-3; TRBD1 aligns across 10 bases. The CDR3 covers 16 residues. CDR1 and CDR2 from the germline V gene are SGHTA and FQGNSA. Losses at the gene ends were 5 bases for V and 2 bases for J; bases not matched to a gene: 7. The CDR3 is CASSHGTGVFTDTQYF. CDR3 coding DNA: TGTGCCAGCAGCCACGGGACAGGGGTTTTCACAGATACGCAGTATTTT.

This clone showed up just a few times. This rearrangement joins TRBV27 to TRBJ1-3; TRBD1 agrees at 9 bases. The CDR3 runs 18 residues. Unmatched junction bases numbered 11, after V lost 5 bases and J lost 0 bases. Germline V gene data show CDR1 as MNHEY and CDR2 as SMNVEV (reference sequence). The CDR3 loop reads CASSPGQGRVDSGNTIYF. The CDR3 nucleotides are TGTGCCAGCAGTCCCGGACAGGGGAGAGTAGACTCTGGAAACACCATATATTTT.

The rearrangement joins TRBV6-5 to TRBJ1-2; D unresolved. Germline V lookup: CDR1 MNHEY, CDR2 SVGAGI. The CDR3 spans 15 residues. The ends were cut back, 7 bases at V and 12 bases at J, with 27 bases in the middle. DNA for the CDR3: TGTGCCAGCACTTCACCTAAGAACGTCGAACCCATCCACACCTTC. Its protein is CASTSPKNVEPIHTF.

In its sample, this clone ranks as medium-sized. The chain carries TRBV2 and TRBJ1-4; no clear D. Germline values: CDR1 SNHLY, CDR2 FYNNEI. V was shortened by 4 bases and J by 4 bases, with 4 bases between the two germline ends. The length of the CDR3 is 12 residues. The CDR3 bases are TGTGCCAGCAGTGGTGTTAATGAAAAACTGTTTTTT. Translated: CASSGVNEKLFF.

The chain links TRBV2 to TRBJ2-5; possibly TRBD1 or TRBD2 for D (5 bases each). Germline CDR1 is SNHLY and CDR2 is FYNNEI. The CDR3 runs 13 residues. Trimming stripped 7 bases from V and 5 bases from J, with 14 bases between. The DNA for the CDR3 is TGTGCCAGCACCCCAGGGACGGGGGAGACCCAGTACTTC. Its translation: CASTPGTGETQYF.

This sequence joins TRBV19 and TRBJ1-5; D is unresolved. The germline gives CDR1 LNHDA, CDR2 SQIVND (reference sequence). V was trimmed by 3 bases and J by 5 bases, leaving 20 bases between them. The CDR3 length is 17 residues. The CDR3 region is CASSIRVTARVYQPQHF. The CDR3 DNA reads TGTGCCAGTAGTATTCGGGTGACTGCCCGTGTATATCAGCCCCAGCATTTT.

The chain employs TRBV12-3 or TRBV12-4 and TRBJ2-7; D possibly corresponds to TRBD1 (5 bases). CDR3 length equals 12 residues. V was pared by 3 bases and J by 4 bases, with 7 bases between. The CDR3 DNA reads as TGTGCCAGCAGTTTTTACAGGTACGAGCAGTACTTC. It translates to CASSFYRYEQYF.

This chain uses TRBV2 with TRBJ1-1; TRBD1 is a possible D gene (6 bases). Germline V gene data show CDR1 as SNHLY and CDR2 as FYNNEI. V lost 8 bases and J 4 bases, leaving 20 bases between the germline ends. The CDR3 is made up of 15 amino acids. CDR3 nucleotides: TGTGCCAGCGGGACAAGTACAGGGATCGGCACTGAAGCTTTCTTT. Its protein product is CASGTSTGIGTEAFF.

The chain links TRBV12-5 to TRBJ2-5; 7 nucleotides agree with TRBD1. In germline, CDR1 is LGHNT, CDR2 FRNRAP. V shed 7 bases, J shed 0 bases, and the junction held 5 bases outside the gene matches. The CDR3 has 14 residues. In DNA, the CDR3 is TGTGCTAGTGTACCGGGACAGCACCAAGAGACCCAGTACTTC. Protein sequence: CASVPGQHQETQYF.

The chain carries TRBV6-5 and TRBJ1-2; D unresolved. Looked up from germline, CDR1 is MNHEY and CDR2 is SVGAGI. V shed 6 bases and J shed 4 bases, with 9 bases lying between them. The CDR3 covers 12 residues. The CDR3 protein is CASSIGGYGYTF. CDR3 DNA: TGTGCCAGCAGCATAGGAGGCTATGGCTACACCTTC.

The chain is built from TRBV4-1 and TRBJ1-4; the D gene is possibly TRBD1 (5 bases). The CDR3 extends over 16 amino acids. Trimming left V 0 bases short and J 7 bases short, with 15 bases between. The germline V gene encodes CDR1 MGHRA and CDR2 YSYEKL. The chain's CDR3 is CASSQDLQGRGEKLFF. CDR3 nucleotide sequence: TGCGCCAGCAGCCAAGATCTGCAGGGAAGAGGTGAAAAACTGTTTTTT.

This chain connects TRBV5-5 to TRBJ1-5; D is ambiguous. Trimming stripped 0 bases from V and 3 bases from J, with 7 bases between. This CDR3 is built from 14 residues. Germline V gene lookup returns CDR1 SGHKS and CDR2 YYEKEE (reference sequence). CDR3 sequence: CASSLVQLNQPQHF. DNA of the CDR3: TGTGCCAGCAGCTTGGTTCAGCTCAATCAGCCCCAGCATTTT.

The V call is TRBV7-2, the J call TRBJ2-2, with 9 bases aligning to TRBD1. CDR3 size: 15 residues. The V segment lost 5 bases and the J segment 2 bases; nucleotides outside the gene matches: 3. Germline values: CDR1 SGHTA, CDR2 FQGNSA. The CDR3 region has the DNA TGTGCCAGCAGCAAACAGGGGGCCAACACCGGGGAGCTGTTTTTT. Its protein is CASSKQGANTGELFF.

The chain employs TRBV19 and TRBJ2-5, with 9 bases identical to TRBD2. CDR1 is LNHDA, CDR2 SQIVND, per germline (reference sequence). This CDR3 is built from 13 residues. Trimming removed 8 bases from V and 2 bases from J; junction bases left unmatched: 3. The CDR3 reads CASRTSGQETQYF. DNA of the CDR3: TGTGCCAGTCGAACTAGCGGGCAAGAGACCCAGTACTTC.

Remarks on this clone: One end of the junction does not line up with germline, which may come from a read error. This sample also contains other DNA sequences that code for the same CDR3. V usage is TRBV9 and J usage is TRBJ1-2, with a tentative D call TRBD1 (5 bases). There are 14 residues in the CDR3. Germline CDR1 and CDR2: SGDLS and YYNGEE. The CDR3, as DNA: TGCGCCAGCAGCGCCGAACCAGGGCTCGATGGCTACACCTTC. Encoded protein: CASSAEPGLDGYTF.

The genes are TRBV21-1 and TRBJ1-2. TRBV21-1 corresponds to a pseudogene. CDR3 length: 14 amino acids. The CDR3 loop is CASTADRRFGGYTF. The CDR3 coding sequence is TGTGCCAGTACGGCCGATAGAAGGTTTGGTGGCTACACCTTC.

The rearrangement links TRBV5-4 to TRBJ1-1, with 11 bases fitting TRBD1. The CDR3 sequence is 17 residues long. Per the germline V gene, CDR1 is SGHNT and CDR2 is YYREEE (reference sequence). V gave up 5 bases and J gave up 4 bases; unmatched junction bases: 13. CDR3 in amino acids: CASSFRDRGFQGTEAFF. DNA of the CDR3: TGTGCCAGCAGTTTCCGGGACAGGGGGTTTCAGGGCACTGAAGCTTTCTTT. Supplemented by reference TRBV5-4 and TRBJ1-1, the full variable domain reads ETGVTQSPTHLIKTRGQQVTLRCSSQSGHNTVSWYQQALGQGPQFIFQYYREEENGRGNFPPRFSGLQFPNYSSELNVNALELDDSALYLCASSFRDRGFQGTEAFFGQGTRLTVV.

This clone was detected once. The chain joins TRBV6-4 to TRBJ2-3; the match to TRBD2 covers 8 bases. From germline, CDR1 is MRHNA and CDR2 SNTAGT. The CDR3 loop spans 15 amino acids. Trimming cost V 2 bases and J 5 bases; bases outside gene matches: 6. The CDR3 is CASSDGSGGQDTQYF. The DNA for the CDR3 is TGTGCCAGCAGTGACGGCTCGGGGGGGCAAGATACGCAGTATTTT.

The chain has TRBV7-2 and TRBJ1-2, with a tentative D call TRBD1 (5 bases). This CDR3 contains 16 residues. Germline CDR1 and CDR2: SGHTA and FQGNSA. V was trimmed by 3 bases and J by 0 bases, leaving 14 bases between them. Written as DNA, the CDR3 is TGTGCCAGCAGCTTGGGGGGTGTTGACTCTAACTATGGCTACACCTTC. Translated, it gives CASSLGGVDSNYGYTF.

About this clone itself: The junction shows a germline mismatch at one end, possibly a read error. The rearrangement links TRBV12-3 or TRBV12-4 to TRBJ2-1, with D perhaps matching TRBD1 (6 bases). This CDR3 has 11 amino acids. CDR3 coding DNA: TGTGCCAGCAGTTTTCTGGGGGCCCGTATCTTC. Translating it yields CASSFLGARIF.

The rearrangement uses TRBV5-8 and TRBJ2-7; no clear D gene. The V gene lost 0 bases and the J gene lost 0 bases, with 10 bases spanning the gap. The germline gives CDR1 SGHTS, CDR2 YDEGEE. The CDR3 sequence is 15 residues long. CDR3 in amino acids: CASSLGFGFSYEQYF. CDR3 in DNA: TGTGCCAGCAGCTTGGGATTTGGGTTCTCCTACGAGCAGTACTTC. The full variable domain, completed using reference TRBV5-8 and TRBJ2-7, is EAGVTQSPTHLIKTRGQQATLRCSPISGHTSVYWYQQALGLGLQFLLWYDEGEERNRGNFPPRFSGRQFPNYSSELNVNALELEDSALYLCASSLGFGFSYEQYFGPGTRLTVT.